Below are 17 T cell receptor beta chains sequenced from a single sample in a study of blood T cell repertoires in COVID-19. The data were produced by immunoSEQ multiplex PCR, yet TCRdb's version contains in-frame clones alone and is incomplete. The repertoire includes more than 150,000 clones, 94% of them detected once, and about 0.8% sits in the top ten. The source material was peripheral blood. All receptors come from a man aged 30 to 39 with COVID-19, enrolled during active disease.

This clone was recorded a few times. This rearrangement joins TRBV5-4 to TRBJ2-7; a possible D gene is TRBD2 (6 bases). This CDR3 spans 16 amino acids. With 2 bases removed from V and 0 bases from J, the gap between germline ends came to 15 bases. Germline CDR1 SGHNT, CDR2 YYREEE (reference sequence). For the CDR3, the DNA is TGTGCCAGCAGCTTCGATGCGGGATCCCGCTCCTACGAGCAGTACTTC. This codes for CASSFDAGSRSYEQYF.

The chain uses TRBV9 and TRBJ2-5; the match to TRBD1 covers 7 bases. The CDR3 covers 15 residues. CDR1 is SGDLS, CDR2 YYNGEE, per germline. The V segment lost 4 bases and the J segment 5 bases; nucleotides outside the gene matches: 11. CDR3 nucleotide sequence: TGTGCCAGCAGCACCGAGGGTAGGGGGCCGGAGACCCAGTACTTC. Translated: CASSTEGRGPETQYF.

The chain has TRBV2 and TRBJ1-3; D is ambiguous. V was shortened by 4 bases and J by 1 base, with 23 bases between the two germline ends. The germline gives CDR1 SNHLY, CDR2 FYNNEI. This CDR3 is built from 19 residues. DNA for the CDR3: TGTGCCAGCAGTGGGAGCTTTGAGCGTGTCCAAAGGTCTGGAAACACCATATATTTT. It yields the protein CASSGSFERVQRSGNTIYF.

The CDR3 coding sequence is TGTGCCAGCAGCCGTCGGGTGGCCGGGGAGCTGTTTTTT. It specifies CASSRRVAGELFF. J is TRBJ2-2 and V is TRBV3-1 (or the pseudogene TRBV3-2), with D hard to call. V was clipped by 4 bases and J by 6 bases, with 9 bases between them. Germline V gene lookup returns CDR1 LGHDT and CDR2 YNNKEL (reference sequence). There are 13 residues in the CDR3.

CDR3 coding DNA: TGTGCCAGCAGCCCCCGGGACAGGGGTGGGAATGAGCAGTTCTTC. Its translation is CASSPRDRGGNEQFF. The gene calls are TRBV3-1 (or the pseudogene TRBV3-2) and TRBJ2-1, with 10 nucleotides matching TRBD1. Germline lookup yields CDR1 LGHDT and CDR2 YNNKEL (reference sequence). Trimming removed 4 bases from V and 7 bases from J; junction bases left unmatched: 7. This CDR3 has 15 amino acids.

The chain employs TRBV5-1 and TRBJ2-3, with D possibly being TRBD1 (5 bases). V dropped 4 bases and J dropped 2 bases, with 8 bases sitting between them. Germline V gene lookup returns CDR1 SGHRS and CDR2 YFSETQ. The length of the CDR3 is 13 residues. The CDR3 bases are TGCGCCAGCAGCCCTGGGGCCACAGATACGCAGTATTTT. Its translation is CASSPGATDTQYF.

The chain links TRBV6-2 or TRBV6-3 to TRBJ1-5; D gene unclear. Germline CDR1 is MNHEY and CDR2 is SVGEGT. V was clipped by 2 bases and J by 7 bases, with 15 bases between them. The CDR3 is 15 amino acids. CDR3 sequence (DNA): TGTGCCAGCAGTTACACAGACGGTCTACGGCAGCCCCAGCATTTT. Residues: CASSYTDGLRQPQHF.

To note about this clone: A read error may account for a junction end that differs from germline. The genes are TRBV7-3 and TRBJ2-1; weak D call: TRBD2 (5 bases). The germline V gene encodes CDR1 SGHTA and CDR2 FQGTGA. The CDR3 is made up of 16 amino acids. The CDR3, as DNA: TGTGCCAGCAGCCGGACTTCTCACAGCTCCTATAATGAGCAGTTCTTC. Translation: CASSRTSHSSYNEQFF. The full variable domain, its missing parts supplied by reference TRBV7-3 and TRBJ2-1, is GAGVSQTPSNKVTEKGKYVELRCDPISGHTALYWYRQSLGQGPEFLIYFQGTGAADDSGLPNDRFFAVRPEGSVSTLKIQRTERGDSAVYLCASSRTSHSSYNEQFFGPGTRLTVL.

Of note for this clone: This specimen includes other DNA sequences encoding the same CDR3. The rearrangement joins TRBV3-1 (or the pseudogene TRBV3-2) to TRBJ1-4; 8 bases line up with TRBD1. There are 13 residues in the CDR3. CDR1 is LGHDT and CDR2 is YNNKEL in the germline V gene (reference sequence). V dropped 5 bases and J dropped 8; count of bases not matched to a gene: 4. The DNA for the CDR3 is TGTGCCAGCAGCTTAGGACAGGGCGAAAAACTGTTTTTT. It is translated as CASSLGQGEKLFF.

The chain links TRBV27 to TRBJ1-2; no reliable D call. Per the germline V gene, CDR1 is MNHEY and CDR2 is SMNVEV (reference sequence). Trimming removed 3 bases from V and 4 bases from J, with 12 bases in between. The length of the CDR3 is 14 residues. In nucleotides, the CDR3 is TGTGCCAGCAGTTTCAGTGGCAGGCCCTATGGCTACACCTTC. Amino acid sequence: CASSFSGRPYGYTF.

The J gene is TRBJ2-7, the V gene TRBV5-4; weak D call: TRBD1 (5 bases). This CDR3 spans 13 amino acids. V was pared by 5 bases and J by 1 base, with 10 bases between. Germline loops: CDR1 SGHNT, CDR2 YYREEE (reference sequence). The CDR3 is CASSPDISYEQYF. The CDR3 region has the DNA TGTGCCAGCAGTCCGGACATATCCTACGAGCAGTACTTC. The variable domain in full, with the rest retrieved from reference TRBV5-4 and TRBJ2-7, is ETGVTQSPTHLIKTRGQQVTLRCSSQSGHNTVSWYQQALGQGPQFIFQYYREEENGRGNFPPRFSGLQFPNYSSELNVNALELDDSALYLCASSPDISYEQYFGPGTRLTVT.

The rearrangement uses TRBV27 and TRBJ2-7, with D maybe TRBD2 (6 bases). The germline V gene has CDR1 MNHEY and CDR2 SMNVEV (reference sequence). The germline V and J ends were trimmed by 6 bases and 0 bases, with 12 bases remaining between them. The CDR3 is 14 amino acids. The CDR3 spells CASRVGGFSYEQYF. DNA for the CDR3: TGTGCCAGCAGGGTTGGGGGGTTCTCCTACGAGCAGTACTTC.

The chain employs TRBV19 and TRBJ2-7, with D maybe TRBD1 (6 bases). Looked up from germline, CDR1 is LNHDA and CDR2 is SQIVND (reference sequence). The CDR3 consists of 14 residues. Trimming left V 4 bases short and J 5 bases short, with 15 bases between. The CDR3 here is CASSKTGLKDEQYF. CDR3 DNA sequence: TGTGCCAGTAGTAAGACAGGCTTAAAGGACGAGCAGTACTTC.

This clone has only one observation. This sequence joins TRBV6-5 and TRBJ1-2, with 11 bases matching TRBD1. In germline, CDR1 is MNHEY, CDR2 SVGAGI. The CDR3 has 13 amino acids. The ends lost 10 bases at V and 5 bases at J; junction bases unmatched: 6. DNA of the CDR3: TGTGCCAACCAGAGGGACAGGGGGTATGGCTACACCTTC. Protein product: CANQRDRGYGYTF.

This clone was picked up one time. The chain links TRBV15 to TRBJ1-2; TRBD1 is a possible D gene (5 bases). The ends were cut back, 0 bases at V and 1 base at J, with 9 bases in the middle. This CDR3 region has 15 residues. Germline CDR1 LNHNV, CDR2 YYDKDF (reference sequence). The CDR3 DNA follows: TGTGCCACCAGCAGAGAAGGGGCCGTTAACTATGGCTACACCTTC. Its protein is CATSREGAVNYGYTF.

This sequence joins TRBV5-6 and TRBJ2-5, with TRBD1 matching over 7 bases. V was pared by 0 bases and J by 7 bases, with 3 bases of the junction left unmatched. The CDR3 consists of 13 residues. Germline V gives CDR1 SGHDT, CDR2 YYEEEE. The CDR3 DNA is TGTGCCAGCAGCTTGGAGGGGGCAGGGACCCAGTACTTC. The encoded protein is CASSLEGAGTQYF.

This clone turned up a few times. The chain combines TRBV4-1 with TRBJ2-5, with 12 bases identical to TRBD2. CDR1 is MGHRA and CDR2 is YSYEKL in the germline V gene. CDR3 length: 17 amino acids. The V segment lost 3 bases and the J segment 3 bases; nucleotides outside the gene matches: 8. CDR3 loop: CASSQVLAGGRKETQYF. The CDR3 nucleotides are TGCGCCAGCAGCCAGGTACTAGCGGGGGGCCGAAAAGAGACCCAGTACTTC.